What follows are 15 T cell receptor beta chains derived from one specimen sequenced in a study of control samples from healthy donors and cancer patients (dated by TCRdb to between 2020 and 2021). The receptor library was made with the immunoSEQ multiplex PCR assay. TCRdb took over this immuneACCESS table, retaining in-frame rearrangements with V and J assigned. Such tables are incomplete; in checked studies, under half of the missing clones stem from an unresolved V gene, and the remainder is unexplained. The sample includes roughly 100,000 clones, with roughly nine tenths observed a single time. Clones ranked in the top ten supply roughly 0.9% of the sample. The sequenced sample consisted of blood. These TCRs come from a woman between 25 and 40 years old in good health.

J is TRBJ1-1 and V is TRBV12-5; a possible D gene is TRBD1 (6 bases). This CDR3 contains 14 residues. V lost 4 bases and J lost 4, with 13 bases in between. CDR1 is LGHNT, CDR2 FRNRAP, per germline. In DNA, the CDR3 is TGTGCTAGTGGTTCTCAATCAGGGGCCACTGAAGCTTTCTTT. Protein sequence: CASGSQSGATEAFF.

The gene calls are TRBV6-2 or TRBV6-3 and TRBJ1-1, with D possibly matching TRBD1 (5 bases). The length of the CDR3 is 13 residues. With 3 bases removed from V and 1 base from J, the gap between germline ends came to 6 bases. Germline CDR1 reads MNHEY; CDR2 reads SVGEGT. The CDR3 region has the DNA TGTGCCAGCAGTTATAGGGGGAACACTGAAGCTTTCTTT. Protein: CASSYRGNTEAFF.

The V call is TRBV5-6, the J call TRBJ1-2, with D possibly matching TRBD1 (5 bases). Trimming shortened V by 0 bases and J by 1 base, and 10 bases separated the two germline ends. In germline, CDR1 is SGHDT, CDR2 YYEEEE. The CDR3 runs to 15 residues. The CDR3 sequence is CASSLGPGLNYGYTF. The CDR3 coding sequence is TGTGCCAGCAGCTTGGGCCCAGGGCTTAACTATGGCTACACCTTC.

The table lists this clone with a few counts. The genes are TRBV6-5 and TRBJ2-5, with no clear D. Trimming cost V 10 bases and J 5 bases, with 23 bases left between them. This CDR3 has 15 amino acids. CDR1 and CDR2 from the germline V gene are MNHEY and SVGAGI. The CDR3 loop reads CAIRHSGSRTETQYF. The CDR3 bases are TGTGCCATCAGGCATTCCGGGTCTCGTACGGAGACCCAGTACTTC.

This clone has only one observation. The chain couples TRBV7-9 to TRBJ1-2; TRBD1 is a possible D gene (5 bases). In germline, CDR1 is SEHNR, CDR2 FQNEAQ (reference sequence). Trimming removed 2 bases from V and 4 bases from J, with 20 bases in between. CDR3 length: 17 residues. The CDR3 sequence: CASSLSGTGTGGYGYTF. CDR3 in DNA: TGTGCCAGCAGCTTATCGGGGACCGGGACCGGGGGCTATGGCTACACCTTC.

This clone was counted once. The V call is TRBV9, the J call TRBJ2-7; the D gene is possibly TRBD1 (5 bases). The germline CDR1 and CDR2 sequences are SGDLS and YYNGEE. Trimming took off 0 bases at V and 2 bases at J, with 12 bases between the two ends. This CDR3 contains 15 residues. The CDR3 reads CASSVVQGPTYEQYF. Written as DNA, the CDR3 is TGTGCCAGCAGCGTAGTGCAGGGTCCAACCTACGAGCAGTACTTC.

The chain combines TRBV15 with TRBJ1-3, with D maybe TRBD1 (5 bases). The germline V gene has CDR1 LNHNV and CDR2 YYDKDF (reference sequence). The CDR3 is made up of 13 amino acids. Trimming took 5 bases from V and 2 from J, leaving 7 bases between them. DNA of the CDR3: TGTGCCACCAGCCCAGGGACTGGAAACACCATATATTTT. Protein sequence: CATSPGTGNTIYF.

This clone occurred once. The rearrangement joins TRBV4-1 to TRBJ1-2; 9 positions agree with TRBD1. Trimming removed 3 bases from V and 4 bases from J; junction bases left unmatched: 12. This CDR3 is 17 amino acids long. Germline CDR1 and CDR2: MGHRA and YSYEKL. The CDR3 protein is CASSHTRGQGNSYGYTF. CDR3 coding DNA: TGCGCCAGCAGCCATACCCGGGGACAGGGTAATTCCTATGGCTACACCTTC.

This rearrangement joins TRBV21-1 to TRBJ1-5; the table's D call TRBD1 went unverified against the DNA. TRBV21-1 is a documented pseudogene. The CDR3 runs 12 residues. The chain's CDR3 is CASQGCTQPQHF. The CDR3 nucleotides are TGTGCCTCACAGGGATGCACGCAGCCCCAGCATTTT.

The rearrangement links TRBV7-9 to TRBJ1-5; TRBD1 matches at 8 bases. The V and J ends lost 5 bases and 3 bases, in that order; junction bases with no gene match: 12. Germline V CDR1 and CDR2: SEHNR, FQNEAQ (reference sequence). The CDR3 loop spans 17 amino acids. CDR3 loop: CASSPNPRTGINQPQHF. The DNA for the CDR3 is TGTGCCAGCAGCCCGAACCCGAGGACAGGGATCAATCAGCCCCAGCATTTT.

The V and J genes are TRBV7-2 and TRBJ2-7; TRBD2 agrees at 10 bases. V lost 5 bases and J lost 4; bases outside the gene matches: 5. The CDR3 runs to 14 residues. In germline, CDR1 is SGHTA, CDR2 FQGNSA. The CDR3 here is CASSSGTSAYEQYF. In DNA, the CDR3 is TGTGCCAGCAGCAGTGGGACTAGCGCTTACGAGCAGTACTTC.

V and J are TRBV18 and TRBJ2-2, with D hard to call. CDR3 length equals 13 residues. V gave up 3 bases and J gave up 3 bases, with 5 bases separating them. Germline lookup yields CDR1 KGHSH and CDR2 LQKENI. The CDR3 here is CASSPADTGELFF. The CDR3 DNA sequence: TGTGCCAGCTCACCGGCGGACACCGGGGAGCTGTTTTTT.

V and J are TRBV4-1 and TRBJ1-5, with TRBD1 as a possible D gene (6 bases). This CDR3 has 16 amino acids. V was pared by 1 base and J by 1 base, with 11 bases between. From germline, CDR1 is MGHRA and CDR2 YSYEKL. The CDR3 DNA reads as TGCGCCAGCAGCCAAGGGGGGGCTTACAGCAATCAGCCCCAGCATTTT. Its protein is CASSQGGAYSNQPQHF.

This chain uses TRBV10-3 with TRBJ2-7; tentatively, D is TRBD2 (6 bases). The CDR3 runs to 14 residues. The V end was cut by 5 bases, the J end by 0 bases, with 11 bases between. Germline V CDR1 and CDR2: ENHRY, SYGVKD. The CDR3 sequence is CAISTGTVSYEQYF. The CDR3 DNA follows: TGTGCCATCAGTACCGGGACTGTCTCCTACGAGCAGTACTTC.

This chain uses TRBV6-2 or TRBV6-3 with TRBJ2-1; TRBD2 matches at 13 bases. The CDR3 sequence is 17 residues long. The V gene's germline CDR1 is MNHEY and CDR2 SVGEGT. With V trimmed by 4 bases and J by 7 bases, 10 bases remained unmatched. CDR3 in DNA: TGTGCCAGCAGTTTTTGGACTAGCGGGAGAGGGGGTAATGAGCAGTTCTTC. Protein: CASSFWTSGRGGNEQFF.